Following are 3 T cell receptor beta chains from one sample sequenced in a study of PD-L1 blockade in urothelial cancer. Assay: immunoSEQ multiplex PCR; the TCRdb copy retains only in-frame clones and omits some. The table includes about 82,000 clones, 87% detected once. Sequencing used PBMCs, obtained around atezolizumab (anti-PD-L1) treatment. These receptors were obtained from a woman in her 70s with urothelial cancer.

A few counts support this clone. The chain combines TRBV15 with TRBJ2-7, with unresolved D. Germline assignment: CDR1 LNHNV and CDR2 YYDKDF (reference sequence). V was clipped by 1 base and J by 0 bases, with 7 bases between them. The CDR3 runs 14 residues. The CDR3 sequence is CATSRVGSSYEQYF. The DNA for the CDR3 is TGTGCCACCAGCAGAGTGGGCAGCTCCTACGAGCAGTACTTC.

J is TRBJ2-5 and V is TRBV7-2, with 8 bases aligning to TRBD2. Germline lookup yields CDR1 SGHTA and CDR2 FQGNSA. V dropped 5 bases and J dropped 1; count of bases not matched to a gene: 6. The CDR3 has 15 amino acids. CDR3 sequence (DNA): TGTGCCAGCAGCCTCAACGGGGGGGCCCAAGAGACCCAGTACTTC. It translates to CASSLNGGAQETQYF.

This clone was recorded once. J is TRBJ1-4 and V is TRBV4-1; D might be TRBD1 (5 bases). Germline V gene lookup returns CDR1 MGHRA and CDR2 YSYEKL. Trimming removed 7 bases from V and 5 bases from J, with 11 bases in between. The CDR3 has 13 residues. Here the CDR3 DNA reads TGCGCCAGCAACAGGTTCGGGAATGAAAAACTGTTTTTT. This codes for CASNRFGNEKLFF.